This TCR beta chain came from a study of CD8 T cells in Susac syndrome. The CDR3 totals 17 residues. Germline trimming cut 1 base from V and 2 bases from J; bases unmatched to any gene: 8. Per the germline V gene, CDR1 is MGHDK and CDR2 is SYGVNS. RNA was extracted with the RNeasy kit, and a quantity of about 0.5 to 1 ug was reverse transcribed using random hexamers. From the immunoSEQ multiplex PCR reads, TCRdb called clonotypes with MiXCR, one entry per CDR3 protein. The sample shows 150,000 to 200,000 distinct CDR3 sequences, 90% to 95% of them seen only once. Patients with Susac syndrome met the recently defined diagnostic criteria for definite or probable disease.

The sequenced sample consisted of CD4+ T cells from PBMCs. This clonotype originated in a human donor with Susac syndrome. The chain joins TRBV25-1 to TRBJ2-5; TRBD1 matches 9 bases. The CDR3 region is CASSEWRTGVDQETQYF. DNA of the CDR3: TGTGCCAGCAGTGAATGGCGGACAGGGGTTGATCAAGAGACCCAGTACTTC.